These 3 T cell receptor beta chains were sequenced from one sample in a study of blood T cell repertoires in COVID-19. Clones were read by immunoSEQ multiplex PCR, and TCRdb kept only the in-frame ones, dropping some. In the table there are over 150,000 clones, around 84% of which are singletons. Sequencing input: PBMCs or T cells enriched from blood (not recorded which). The source of these receptors is a man aged 45 to 65 who had recovered from COVID-19.

The chain uses TRBV6-5 and TRBJ1-2; TRBD1 is a possible D gene (5 bases). Germline V gives CDR1 MNHEY, CDR2 SVGAGI. CDR3 length: 13 amino acids. V lost 6 bases, J lost 3 bases, and 11 bases lay in between. The CDR3 spells CASSPQADYGYTF. The CDR3 DNA follows: TGTGCCAGCAGCCCACAGGCGGACTATGGCTACACCTTC.

This clone turned up a few times. J is TRBJ1-6 and V is TRBV5-4; 7 bases are shared with TRBD1. CDR3 length equals 15 residues. Germline trimming cut 1 base from V and 7 bases from J; bases unmatched to any gene: 5. Germline assignment: CDR1 SGHNT and CDR2 YYREEE (reference sequence). The CDR3 loop reads CASSLKEQGNSPLHF. Written as DNA, the CDR3 is TGTGCCAGCAGCTTGAAAGAACAGGGGAATTCACCCCTCCACTTT.

The chain links TRBV11-2 to TRBJ2-1; 7 bases are shared with TRBD1. The germline CDR1 and CDR2 sequences are SGHAT and FQNNGV. Losses at the gene ends were 5 bases for V and 6 bases for J; bases not matched to a gene: 4. CDR3 length: 13 residues. The CDR3: CASSVDRANEQFF. The CDR3 bases are TGTGCCAGCAGCGTCGACAGGGCCAATGAGCAGTTCTTC.